Detailed here is one T cell receptor (beta chain). Its specificity is not known. This specimen comes from a study of shared clonotypes between healthy human individuals. Genomic DNA from each subset was divided evenly over several immunoSEQ plates. TCRdb's table, derived via immunoSEQ multiplex PCR, lists solely in-frame clones and lacks some. The repertoire holds 850,000 to 1,100,000 clones, with 60% to 85% as singletons. Study-wide points: The naive CD4 repertoires of a handful of donors were compared, and approximately 4.5% of clonotypes were shared. Generation probability values for non-shared clonotypes were lower than those for clonotypes shared by all four donors. Estimated richness was generally greater in naive than memory subsets.

The sequencing sample was made of memory CD4+ T cells from PBMCs. Subset: CD45RA-negative fraction. This clonotype originated in a young man in good health. Some clones in this sample may be carry-over from other donors' samples.

In nucleotides, the CDR3 is TGCGCCAGCAGCCAAGATGTAGCGGTTACGCAGTATTTT. Its translation is CASSQDVAVTQYF. V gene TRBV4-1 combines with J gene TRBJ2-3, with a tentative D call TRBD2 (6 bases). Trimming removed 0 bases at V and 8 bases at J, with 9 bases between. The CDR3 runs to 13 residues. Germline values: CDR1 MGHRA, CDR2 YSYEKL.